Below are 26 T cell receptor beta chains sequenced from a single sample in a study of vaccination and CD4 T cells after COVID-19. Stated treatment: roughly 11-day PBMC culture with coronavirus spike peptide pools or control peptides (ViraFEST assay). These TCRs are of unknown antigen specificity. The Oncomine TCR Beta short-read assay sequenced DNA from cultured CD4+ T cells. One entry per CDR3 protein, called by TCRdb with MiXCR from the PCR reads. The top ten hold 16% of the sample, which has about 13,000 distinct CDR3 sequences, roughly 52% seen once. Sequenced: CD4+ T cells from blood, cultured in vitro. These receptors all come from a human donor who had recovered from COVID-19.

V is TRBV20-1 and J is TRBJ2-2; the match to TRBD2 covers 10 bases. The CDR3 length is 16 residues. V was clipped by 3 bases and J by 4 bases; unmatched bases: 8. The germline V gene has CDR1 DFQATT and CDR2 SNEGSKA (reference sequence). This CDR3 reads CSARGLARTPTGELFF. The CDR3 nucleotides read TGCAGTGCTAGGGGACTAGCGAGAACCCCCACCGGGGAGCTGTTTTTT.

This clonotype was seen a handful of times. V gene TRBV15 combines with J gene TRBJ2-4; D possibly corresponds to TRBD2 (5 bases). This CDR3 has 15 amino acids. Germline CDR1 reads LNHNV; CDR2 reads YYDKDF (reference sequence). With 0 bases removed from V and 7 bases from J, the gap between germline ends came to 13 bases. This CDR3 is CATSRDLRERNIQYF. The CDR3 nucleotides are TGTGCCACCAGCAGAGATTTGAGGGAGCGGAACATTCAGTACTTC.

This clonotype was detected only a few times. This chain joins TRBV27 and TRBJ1-1; 9 bases are a match to TRBD1. The CDR3 is 16 residues long. The germline V gene encodes CDR1 MNHEY and CDR2 SMNVEV (reference sequence). J gave up 0 bases and V 6 bases, and 8 bases lay outside the gene matches. The CDR3 sequence is CASRENRGLLNTEAFF. Here the CDR3 DNA reads TGTGCCAGCAGGGAAAACAGGGGGCTCCTGAACACTGAAGCTTTCTTT.

The gene calls are TRBV20-1 and TRBJ2-5; D might be TRBD1 (7 bases). The germline V gene encodes CDR1 DFQATT and CDR2 SNEGSKA (reference sequence). V dropped 0 bases and J dropped 1 base, with 24 bases sitting between them. The CDR3 consists of 19 residues. CDR3 nucleotide sequence: TGCAGTGCTAGAGATCCGGTCAGGGGGGAACAGGCTACCCAAGAGACCCAGTACTTC. This codes for CSARDPVRGEQATQETQYF.

The V call is TRBV30, the J call TRBJ1-2; unclear D gene. Per germline, CDR1 GTSNPN and CDR2 SVGIG (reference sequence). This CDR3 has 13 amino acids. V dropped 8 bases and J dropped 8 bases, with 21 bases sitting between them. CDR3 DNA: TGTGCCGAACGGGCCCTCCCCGGGATGGGCTACACCTTC. Translation gives CAERALPGMGYTF.

This clonotype was seen more than once but under ten times. This chain uses TRBV19 with TRBJ1-5, with unresolved D. This CDR3 is 14 amino acids long. V lost 8 bases and J lost 0, with 11 bases in between. Germline V gene sequence: CDR1 LNHDA, CDR2 SQIVND (reference sequence). In nucleotides, the CDR3 is TGTGCCAGTCGTCGTACGAATAGCAATCAGCCCCAGCATTTT. Encoded protein: CASRRTNSNQPQHF.

J is TRBJ2-5 and V is TRBV7-6; no clear D gene. The CDR3 totals 13 residues. V was shortened by 1 base and J by 8 bases, with 11 bases between the two germline ends. The germline V gene has CDR1 SGHVS and CDR2 FNYEAQ. The DNA of the CDR3 is TGTGCCAGCAGCTTAGAGCAGCAAACAACCCAGTACTTC. Protein sequence: CASSLEQQTTQYF.

The chain employs TRBV5-1 and TRBJ2-7; possibly TRBD2 for D (6 bases). The germline V gene encodes CDR1 SGHRS and CDR2 YFSETQ. V was pared by 4 bases and J by 4 bases, with 9 bases between. The CDR3 runs to 12 residues. CDR3 sequence: CASSPEGYEQYF. CDR3 coding DNA: TGCGCCAGCAGCCCGGAGGGGTACGAGCAGTACTTC.

This clonotype was recorded only once. This chain joins TRBV7-2 and TRBJ2-3, with D uncertain. The V gene's germline CDR1 is SGHTA and CDR2 FQGNSA. V was trimmed by 5 bases and J by 0 bases, leaving 18 bases between them. CDR3 size: 17 residues. CDR3 sequence (DNA): TGTGCCAGCAGCCCTTACCTGAGGACGGCCAGCACAGATACGCAGTATTTT. Translating it yields CASSPYLRTASTDTQYF.

The chain employs TRBV11-2 and TRBJ2-7; D remains unclear. The germline V and J ends were trimmed by 5 bases and 2 bases, with 4 bases remaining between them. The CDR3 extends over 11 amino acids. The germline CDR1 and CDR2 sequences are SGHAT and FQNNGV. CDR3 nucleotide sequence: TGTGCCAGCAGCCATACCTACGAGCAGTACTTC. It is translated as CASSHTYEQYF.

The gene calls are TRBV2 and TRBJ2-2; D perhaps matches TRBD1 (6 bases). The CDR3 contains 12 residues. Germline loops: CDR1 SNHLY, CDR2 FYNNEI. V dropped 7 bases and J dropped 6 bases, with 9 bases sitting between them. The CDR3 sequence is CASKAGAGELFF. The DNA for the CDR3 is TGTGCCAGCAAAGCAGGGGCCGGGGAGCTGTTTTTT.

The gene calls are TRBV5-1 and TRBJ2-7; 8 bases fit TRBD1. CDR1 and CDR2 from the germline V gene are SGHRS and YFSETQ. Germline trimming cut 0 bases from V and 2 bases from J; bases unmatched to any gene: 4. This CDR3 is built from 15 residues. Here the CDR3 DNA reads TGCGCCAGCAGCTTGGGACAGGGGAGTCCCTACGAGCAGTACTTC. Residues: CASSLGQGSPYEQYF.

The chain links TRBV7-9 to TRBJ1-3; TRBD1 matches at 7 bases. This CDR3 contains 13 residues. V dropped 6 bases and J dropped 4; count of bases not matched to a gene: 3. Germline-derived CDR1 and CDR2 are SEHNR and FQNEAQ (reference sequence). In DNA, the CDR3 is TGTGCCAGCAGTCGACAGGGAGGAAACACCATATATTTT. This translates into CASSRQGGNTIYF. The variable domain in full, completed from reference TRBV7-9 and TRBJ1-3, reads DTGVSQNPRHKITKRGQNVTFRCDPISEHNRLYWYRQTLGQGPEFLTYFQNEAQLEKSRLLSDRFSAERPKGSFSTLEIQRTEQGDSAMYLCASSRQGGNTIYFGEGSWLTVV.

This clonotype was detected only a few times. The CDR3 nucleotides read TGTGCCAGCTCCCCGTCTCAGGGCGTGATTGTGGAGACCCAGTACTTC. This sequence encodes CASSPSQGVIVETQYF. The V call is TRBV6-1, the J call TRBJ2-5; maybe TRBD1 (5 bases). Trimming took off 8 bases at V and 5 bases at J, with 24 bases between the two ends. Germline-derived CDR1 and CDR2 are MNHNS and SASEGT. The CDR3 is 16 amino acids.

The chain carries TRBV6-5 and TRBJ1-2; 9 positions match TRBD1. The CDR3 spans 16 residues. The J segment lost 9 bases and the V segment lost 4 bases, leaving 15 bases of the junction unmatched. Per germline, CDR1 MNHEY and CDR2 SVGAGI. DNA for the CDR3: TGTGCCAGCAGTTCGGGACAGGGCAAAGGGGCTATGCGCTACACCTTC. Translation gives CASSSGQGKGAMRYTF.

The chain carries TRBV27 and TRBJ1-1; D call uncertain. The CDR3 has 13 amino acids. V was cut by 8 bases and J by 5 bases, with 15 bases left in between. Germline CDR1 is MNHEY and CDR2 is SMNVEV (reference sequence). CDR3 DNA: TGTGCCAGCTGGTCGTGGTCGGGTACTGAAGCTTTCTTT. Residues: CASWSWSGTEAFF.

This clonotype was detected a few times. The chain uses TRBV20-1 and TRBJ2-2, with 11 positions matching TRBD2. The CDR3 runs to 14 residues. V lost 5 bases to trimming and J lost 4 bases; unmatched junction nucleotides: 3. CDR1 is DFQATT, CDR2 SNEGSKA, per germline (reference sequence). CDR3 nucleotide sequence: TGCAGTGCTCCCGGGACTAGCGGCACCGGGGAGCTGTTTTTT. It codes for CSAPGTSGTGELFF.

This chain uses TRBV5-1 with TRBJ1-1; D might be TRBD1 (5 bases). This CDR3 region has 14 residues. V was pared by 5 bases and J by 3 bases, with 14 bases between. Germline CDR1 is SGHRS and CDR2 is YFSETQ. The CDR3 nucleotides read TGCGCCAGCAGAGGGCAGGGTGGGGACACTGAAGCTTTCTTT. Protein sequence: CASRGQGGDTEAFF.

This rearrangement joins TRBV6-2 or TRBV6-3 to TRBJ2-7; 13 bases line up with TRBD2. J lost 3 bases, V lost 2 bases, and 13 bases had no gene match. The germline gives CDR1 MNHEY, CDR2 SVGEGT. This CDR3 contains 19 residues. DNA of the CDR3: TGTGCCAGCAGTTACGGTGGGGGACTAGCGGGAAATATAGACTACGAGCAGTACTTC. Amino acids: CASSYGGGLAGNIDYEQYF.

J is TRBJ2-1 and V is TRBV5-1; TRBD2 agrees at 11 bases. V lost 5 bases, J lost 7 bases, and 8 bases stayed unmatched. Germline CDR1 is SGHRS and CDR2 is YFSETQ. CDR3 size: 15 residues. The CDR3 region is CASSLAGGISNEQFF. CDR3 coding DNA: TGCGCCAGCAGTTTAGCGGGAGGGATTAGTAATGAGCAGTTCTTC.

The CDR3 sequence: CAWRFEGGVNTEAFF. The CDR3 bases are TGTGCCTGGAGGTTTGAGGGGGGGGTGAACACTGAAGCTTTCTTT. The J gene is TRBJ1-1, the V gene TRBV30, with TRBD1 as a possible D gene (6 bases). This CDR3 has 15 amino acids. Trimming cost V 3 bases and J 0 bases, with 14 bases left between them. Germline-derived CDR1 and CDR2 are GTSNPN and SVGIG (reference sequence).

The chain couples TRBV3-1 to TRBJ1-1; 7 nucleotides align to TRBD1. The trim removed 11 bases at V and 2 bases at J, leaving 5 bases unmatched. This CDR3 is built from 12 residues. Germline V gives CDR1 LGHDT, CDR2 YNNKEL (reference sequence). The CDR3 loop reads CAVRGKNTEAFF. The CDR3 DNA sequence: TGTGCCGTCAGGGGGAAAAACACTGAAGCTTTCTTT.

This clonotype has more than one count but fewer than ten. This chain joins TRBV12-3 or TRBV12-4 and TRBJ2-2; possibly TRBD1 for D (6 bases). This CDR3 spans 14 amino acids. Trimming took off 5 bases at V and 6 bases at J, with 13 bases between the two ends. The CDR3 region is CASSAYRVAGELFF. In DNA form, the CDR3 reads TGTGCCAGCAGTGCTTACAGGGTGGCCGGGGAGCTGTTTTTT.

V and J are TRBV24-1 and TRBJ2-1; 8 bases map to TRBD2. The germline gives CDR1 KGHDR, CDR2 SFDVKD. This CDR3 is built from 15 residues. V shed 6 bases and J 7 bases; nucleotides not matched to a gene: 10. This CDR3 is CATSSRSGSSNEQFF. As DNA, the CDR3 is TGTGCCACCAGTAGTCGCAGCGGGAGTTCGAATGAGCAGTTCTTC.

The chain joins TRBV4-3 to TRBJ2-7, with TRBD1 as a possible D gene (5 bases). Per the germline V gene, CDR1 is LGHNA and CDR2 is YSLEER. V lost 1 base to trimming and J lost 0 bases, with 13 bases between them. This CDR3 contains 16 residues. The DNA for the CDR3 is TGCGCCAGCAGCCAAGTCCCGACAGCCAACTCCTACGAGCAGTACTTC. Its translation: CASSQVPTANSYEQYF.

The J gene is TRBJ2-3, the V gene TRBV6-5; D remains ambiguous. V was trimmed by 2 bases and J by 2 bases, leaving 8 bases between them. Germline CDR1 is MNHEY and CDR2 is SVGAGI. The CDR3 length is 14 residues. This CDR3 reads CASSYGGLTDTQYF. CDR3 coding DNA: TGTGCCAGCAGTTACGGCGGTCTCACAGATACGCAGTATTTT.